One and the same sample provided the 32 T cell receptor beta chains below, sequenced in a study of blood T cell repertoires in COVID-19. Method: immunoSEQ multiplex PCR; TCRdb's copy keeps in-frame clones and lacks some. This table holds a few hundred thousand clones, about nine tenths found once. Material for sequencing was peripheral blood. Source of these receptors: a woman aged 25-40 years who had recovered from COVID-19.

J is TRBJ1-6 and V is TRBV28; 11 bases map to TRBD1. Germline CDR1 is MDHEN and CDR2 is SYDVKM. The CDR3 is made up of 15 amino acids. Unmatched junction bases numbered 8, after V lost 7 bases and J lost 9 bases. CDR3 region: CASTPGQGASSPLHF. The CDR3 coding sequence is TGTGCCAGCACCCCCGGACAGGGGGCGTCTTCACCCCTCCACTTT.

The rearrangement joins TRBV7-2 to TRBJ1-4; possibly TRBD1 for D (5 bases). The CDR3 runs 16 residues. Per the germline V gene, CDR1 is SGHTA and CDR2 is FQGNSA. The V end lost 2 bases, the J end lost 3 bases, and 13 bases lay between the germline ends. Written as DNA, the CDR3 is TGTGCCAGCAGCTTACCCCAGGGTATGGCTAATGAAAAACTGTTTTTT. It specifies CASSLPQGMANEKLFF.

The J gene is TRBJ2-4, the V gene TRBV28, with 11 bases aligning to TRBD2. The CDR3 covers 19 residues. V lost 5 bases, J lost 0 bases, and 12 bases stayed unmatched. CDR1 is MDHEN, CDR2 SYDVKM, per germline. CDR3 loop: CASSRRDLSGGAAKNIQYF. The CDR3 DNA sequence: TGTGCCAGCAGTCGCCGGGACCTTAGCGGGGGGGCAGCCAAAAACATTCAGTACTTC.

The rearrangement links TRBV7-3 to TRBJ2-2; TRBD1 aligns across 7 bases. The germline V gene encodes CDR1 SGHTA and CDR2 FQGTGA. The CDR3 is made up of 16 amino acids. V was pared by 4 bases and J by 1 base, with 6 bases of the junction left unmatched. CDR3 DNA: TGTGCCAGCAGCTCAAAAGGGACAGTGAACACCGGGGAGCTGTTTTTT. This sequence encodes CASSSKGTVNTGELFF. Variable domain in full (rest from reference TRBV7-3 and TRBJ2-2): GAGVSQTPSNKVTEKGKYVELRCDPISGHTALYWYRQSLGQGPEFLIYFQGTGAADDSGLPNDRFFAVRPEGSVSTLKIQRTERGDSAVYLCASSSKGTVNTGELFFGEGSRLTVL.

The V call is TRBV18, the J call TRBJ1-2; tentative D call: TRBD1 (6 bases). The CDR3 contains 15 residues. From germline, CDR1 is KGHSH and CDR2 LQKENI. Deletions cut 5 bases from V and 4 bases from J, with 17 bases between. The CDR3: CASSANVRDTYGYTF. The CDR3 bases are TGTGCCAGCTCAGCCAACGTCCGGGACACCTATGGCTACACCTTC.

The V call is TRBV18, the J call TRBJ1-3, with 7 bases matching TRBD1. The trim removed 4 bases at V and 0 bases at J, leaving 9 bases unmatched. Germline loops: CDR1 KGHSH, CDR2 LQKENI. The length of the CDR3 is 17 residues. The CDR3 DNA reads TGTGCCAGCTCACAACTACCCGGGACAGTCTCTGGAAACACCATATATTTT. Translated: CASSQLPGTVSGNTIYF.

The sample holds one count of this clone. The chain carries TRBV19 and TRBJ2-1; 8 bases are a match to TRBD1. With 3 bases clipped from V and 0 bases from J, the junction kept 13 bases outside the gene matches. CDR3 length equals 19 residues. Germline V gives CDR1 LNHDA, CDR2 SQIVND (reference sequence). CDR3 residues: CASSIFPGQGIPSYNEQFF. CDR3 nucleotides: TGTGCCAGTAGTATCTTCCCCGGACAGGGTATTCCCTCCTACAATGAGCAGTTCTTC.

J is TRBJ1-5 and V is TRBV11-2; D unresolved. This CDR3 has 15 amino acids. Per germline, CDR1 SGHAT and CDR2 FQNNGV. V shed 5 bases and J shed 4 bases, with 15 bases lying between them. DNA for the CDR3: TGTGCCAGCAGCCCCCACGGATTCAGGAATCAGCCCCAGCATTTT. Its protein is CASSPHGFRNQPQHF.

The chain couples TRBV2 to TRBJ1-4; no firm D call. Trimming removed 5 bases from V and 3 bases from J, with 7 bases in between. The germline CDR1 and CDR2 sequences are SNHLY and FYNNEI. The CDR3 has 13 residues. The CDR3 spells CASSLLSNEKLFF. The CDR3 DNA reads TGTGCCAGCAGTCTTCTTTCTAATGAAAAACTGTTTTTT.

CDR3 residues: CASSSPRTGLVLTF. In DNA form, the CDR3 reads TGTGCCAGCAGCTCTCCAAGGACAGGGCTCGTCCTGACTTTC. The chain employs TRBV5-6 and TRBJ2-6; 8 bases fit TRBD1. The ends lost 3 bases at V and 12 bases at J; junction bases unmatched: 8. Germline V gene sequence: CDR1 SGHDT, CDR2 YYEEEE. CDR3 length equals 14 residues.

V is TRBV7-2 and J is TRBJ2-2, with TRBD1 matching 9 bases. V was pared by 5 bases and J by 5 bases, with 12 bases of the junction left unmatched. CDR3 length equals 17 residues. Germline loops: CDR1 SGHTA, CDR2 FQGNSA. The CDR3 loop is CASSPVPGQGGTGELFF. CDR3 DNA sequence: TGTGCCAGCAGCCCGGTCCCGGGACAGGGCGGAACCGGGGAGCTGTTTTTT.

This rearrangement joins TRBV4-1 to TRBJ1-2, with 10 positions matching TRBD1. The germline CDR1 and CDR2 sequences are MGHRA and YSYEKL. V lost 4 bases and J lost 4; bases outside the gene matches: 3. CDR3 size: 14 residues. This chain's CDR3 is CASSRTGGIYGYTF. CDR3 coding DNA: TGCGCCAGCAGCCGGACAGGGGGGATCTATGGCTACACCTTC.

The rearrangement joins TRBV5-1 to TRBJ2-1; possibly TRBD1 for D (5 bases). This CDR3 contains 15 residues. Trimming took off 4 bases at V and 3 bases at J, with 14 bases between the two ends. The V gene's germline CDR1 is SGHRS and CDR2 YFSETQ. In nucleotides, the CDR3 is TGCGCCAGCAGCCCTTACCTCGACAGCTACAATGAGCAGTTCTTC. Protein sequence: CASSPYLDSYNEQFF.

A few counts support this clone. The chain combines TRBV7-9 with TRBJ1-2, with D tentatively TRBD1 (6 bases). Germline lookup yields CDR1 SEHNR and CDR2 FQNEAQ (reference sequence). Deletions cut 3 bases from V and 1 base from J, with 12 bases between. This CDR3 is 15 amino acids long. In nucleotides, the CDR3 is TGTGCCAGCAGCTTGGGCAGGGGTTATAACTATGGCTACACCTTC. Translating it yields CASSLGRGYNYGYTF.

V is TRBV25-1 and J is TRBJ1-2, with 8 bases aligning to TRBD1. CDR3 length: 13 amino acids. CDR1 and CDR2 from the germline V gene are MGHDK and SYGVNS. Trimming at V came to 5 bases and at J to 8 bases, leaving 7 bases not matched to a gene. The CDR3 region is CASSIQGVYGYTF. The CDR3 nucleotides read TGTGCCAGCAGTATACAGGGGGTCTACGGCTACACCTTC.

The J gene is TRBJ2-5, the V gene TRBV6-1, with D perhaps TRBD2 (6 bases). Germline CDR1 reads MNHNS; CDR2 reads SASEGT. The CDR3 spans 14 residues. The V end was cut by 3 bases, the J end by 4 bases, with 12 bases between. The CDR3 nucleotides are TGTGCCAGCAGTGATCTGGGACTGGCAGAGACCCAGTACTTC. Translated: CASSDLGLAETQYF.

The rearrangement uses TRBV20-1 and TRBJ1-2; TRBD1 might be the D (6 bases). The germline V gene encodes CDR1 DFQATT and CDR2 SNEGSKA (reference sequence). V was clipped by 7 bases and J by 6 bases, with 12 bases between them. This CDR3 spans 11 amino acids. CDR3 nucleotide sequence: TGCAGTGAGAGCAGACAGGATGGCTACACCTTC. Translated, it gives CSESRQDGYTF.

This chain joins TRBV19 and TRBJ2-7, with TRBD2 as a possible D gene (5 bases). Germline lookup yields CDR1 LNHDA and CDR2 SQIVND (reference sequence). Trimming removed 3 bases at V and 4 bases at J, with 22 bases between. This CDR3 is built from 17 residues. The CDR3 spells CASSISSTGYKGYEQYF. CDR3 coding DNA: TGTGCCAGTAGTATCTCTTCAACGGGGTATAAAGGATACGAGCAGTACTTC.

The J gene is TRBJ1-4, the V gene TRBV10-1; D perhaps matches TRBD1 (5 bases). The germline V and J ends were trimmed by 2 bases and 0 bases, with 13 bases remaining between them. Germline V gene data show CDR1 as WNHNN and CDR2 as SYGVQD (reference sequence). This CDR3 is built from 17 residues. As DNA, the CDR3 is TGCGCCAGCAGTGAGGGGGGGGGACCATCAACTAATGAAAAACTGTTTTTT. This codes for CASSEGGGPSTNEKLFF.

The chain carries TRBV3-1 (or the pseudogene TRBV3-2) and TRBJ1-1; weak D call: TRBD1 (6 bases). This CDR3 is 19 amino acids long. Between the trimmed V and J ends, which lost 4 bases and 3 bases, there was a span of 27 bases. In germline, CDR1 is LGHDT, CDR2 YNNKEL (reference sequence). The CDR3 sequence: CASSPPSALQGLRDTEAFF. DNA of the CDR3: TGTGCCAGCAGCCCGCCCTCCGCGTTACAGGGCCTTAGAGACACTGAAGCTTTCTTT.

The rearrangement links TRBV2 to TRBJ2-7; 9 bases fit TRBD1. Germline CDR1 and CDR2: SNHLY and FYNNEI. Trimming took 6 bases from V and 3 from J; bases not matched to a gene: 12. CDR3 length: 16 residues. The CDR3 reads CASRPASGQGSYEQYF. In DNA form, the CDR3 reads TGTGCCAGCAGACCCGCCTCCGGACAGGGGAGCTACGAGCAGTACTTC.

DNA of the CDR3: TGTGCCAGCAGCCATAGTAGGGGGAACGAGCAGTACTTC. This sequence encodes CASSHSRGNEQYF. The rearrangement joins TRBV27 to TRBJ2-7; possible D gene TRBD1, 6 bases. The V end lost 6 bases, the J end lost 5 bases, and 14 bases lay between the germline ends. Germline CDR1 and CDR2: MNHEY and SMNVEV (reference sequence). This CDR3 has 13 residues.

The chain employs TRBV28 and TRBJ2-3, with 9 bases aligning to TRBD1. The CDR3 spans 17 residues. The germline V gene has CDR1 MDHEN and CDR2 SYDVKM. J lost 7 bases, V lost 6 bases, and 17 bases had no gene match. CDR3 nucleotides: TGTGCCAGCAGACCTTCCCGGGACAGGGCTAGGGAATATACGCAGTATTTT. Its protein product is CASRPSRDRAREYTQYF.

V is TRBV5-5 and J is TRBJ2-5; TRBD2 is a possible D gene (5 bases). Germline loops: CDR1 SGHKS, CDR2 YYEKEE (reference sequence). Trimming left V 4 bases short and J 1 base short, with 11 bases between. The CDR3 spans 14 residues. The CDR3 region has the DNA TGTGCCAGCAGCCCTCCGGGATCCCAAGAGACCCAGTACTTC. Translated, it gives CASSPPGSQETQYF.

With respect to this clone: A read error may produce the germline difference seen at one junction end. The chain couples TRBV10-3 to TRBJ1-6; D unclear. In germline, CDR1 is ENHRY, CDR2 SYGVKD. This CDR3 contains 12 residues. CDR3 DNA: TGTGCCATCAGCGCACCCTATTCATCCCTCCACTTT. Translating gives CAISAPYSSLHF.

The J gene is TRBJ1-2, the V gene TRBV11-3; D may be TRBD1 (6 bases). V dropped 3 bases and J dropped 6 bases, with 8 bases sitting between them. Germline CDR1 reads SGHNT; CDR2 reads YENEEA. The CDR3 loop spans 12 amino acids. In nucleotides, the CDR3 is TGTGCCAGCAGCTTCTCAGGGGATGGCTACACCTTC. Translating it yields CASSFSGDGYTF.

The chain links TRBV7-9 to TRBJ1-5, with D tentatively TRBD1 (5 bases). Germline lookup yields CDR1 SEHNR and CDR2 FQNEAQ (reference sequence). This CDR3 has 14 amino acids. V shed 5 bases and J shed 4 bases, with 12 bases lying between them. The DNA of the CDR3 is TGTGCCAGCAGCCGCGGGGCTTCGAATCAGCCCCAGCATTTT. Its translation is CASSRGASNQPQHF.

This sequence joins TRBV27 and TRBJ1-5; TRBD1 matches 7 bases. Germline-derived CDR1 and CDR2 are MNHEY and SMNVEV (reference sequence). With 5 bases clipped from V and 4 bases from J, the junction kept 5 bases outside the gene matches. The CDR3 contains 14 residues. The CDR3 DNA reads TGTGCCAGCAGTCTAAGCAGGGGGAATCAGCCCCAGCATTTT. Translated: CASSLSRGNQPQHF.

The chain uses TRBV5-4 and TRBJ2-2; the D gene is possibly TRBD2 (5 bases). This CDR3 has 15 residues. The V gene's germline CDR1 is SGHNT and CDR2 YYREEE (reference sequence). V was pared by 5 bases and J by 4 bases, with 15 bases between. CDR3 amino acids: CASRTDLPITGELFF. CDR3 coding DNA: TGTGCCAGCAGGACGGACTTGCCCATCACCGGGGAGCTGTTTTTT.

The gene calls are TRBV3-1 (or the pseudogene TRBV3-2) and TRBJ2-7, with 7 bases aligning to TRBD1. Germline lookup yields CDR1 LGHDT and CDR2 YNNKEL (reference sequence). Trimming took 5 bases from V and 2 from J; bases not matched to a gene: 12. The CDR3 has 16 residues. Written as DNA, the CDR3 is TGTGCCAGCAGCAAAACGAGCGCAGGGGGAGCCTACGAGCAGTACTTC. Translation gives CASSKTSAGGAYEQYF.

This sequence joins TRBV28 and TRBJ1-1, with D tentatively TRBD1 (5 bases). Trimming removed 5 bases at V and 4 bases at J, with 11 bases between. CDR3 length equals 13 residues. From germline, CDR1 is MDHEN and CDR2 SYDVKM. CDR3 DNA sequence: TGTGCCAGCAGTACAGGCTTGGGCACTGAAGCTTTCTTT. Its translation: CASSTGLGTEAFF.

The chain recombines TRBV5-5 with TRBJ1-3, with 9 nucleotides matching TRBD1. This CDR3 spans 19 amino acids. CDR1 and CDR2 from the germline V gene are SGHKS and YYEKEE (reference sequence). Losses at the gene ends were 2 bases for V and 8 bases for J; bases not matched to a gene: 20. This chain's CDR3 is CASSFVSSRGQGLVDTIYF. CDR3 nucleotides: TGTGCCAGCAGCTTCGTTTCGTCCCGGGGACAGGGTTTGGTTGACACCATATATTTT.